The 27 T cell receptor beta chains below come from one sample, sequenced in a study of follicular helper T cells after annual influenza vaccination. The sample's time point: 2015-2016 season, pre-vaccination. Libraries were prepared by immunoSEQ multiplex PCR; TCRdb keeps only in-frame clonotypes and omits some of them. The sample has approximately 10,000 clones; over 70% are singletons. The sequencing here drew on CXCR5+ CD38- circulating T follicular helper cells from blood, taken on the day of influenza vaccination. Stated subset: circulating Tfh, non-naive CD4+CXCR5+PD-1+ (ICOS+CD38+ or ICOS-CD38-). These receptors were collected from an adult who received the influenza vaccine.

The chain links TRBV18 to TRBJ2-6; D gene uncertain. The CDR3 runs 15 residues. Deletions cut 5 bases from V and 4 bases from J, with 12 bases between. Germline V gene lookup returns CDR1 KGHSH and CDR2 LQKENI. CDR3 DNA sequence: TGTGCCAGCTCAGAGCTGAATGGGGGGGCCAACGTCCTGACTTTC. Its translation is CASSELNGGANVLTF.

The chain couples TRBV29-1 to TRBJ1-5; 10 positions agree with TRBD1. J gave up 5 bases and V 3 bases, and 10 bases lay outside the gene matches. The germline V gene encodes CDR1 SQVTM and CDR2 ANQGSEA. The CDR3 length is 16 residues. DNA of the CDR3: TGCAGCGTTGAGGTCTCGGGACAGGGGTTAGATCAGCCCCAGCATTTT. Translated, it gives CSVEVSGQGLDQPQHF.

The rearrangement links TRBV9 to TRBJ2-3; perhaps TRBD2 as D (6 bases). The V and J ends lost 1 base and 0 bases respectively, with 12 bases between them. Germline loops: CDR1 SGDLS, CDR2 YYNGEE. This CDR3 contains 16 residues. This CDR3 is CASSVRWAGSTDTQYF. In nucleotides, the CDR3 is TGTGCCAGCAGCGTAAGATGGGCGGGGAGCACAGATACGCAGTATTTT.

The CDR3 DNA reads as TGTGCCAGCACCCGGGGGGGCAGCATGAACACTGAAGCTTTCTTT. Its protein is CASTRGGSMNTEAFF. The rearrangement links TRBV28 to TRBJ1-1; perhaps TRBD1 as D (6 bases). The V end was cut by 7 bases, the J end by 0 bases, with 15 bases between. The germline V gene encodes CDR1 MDHEN and CDR2 SYDVKM. The length of the CDR3 is 15 residues. Using reference TRBV28 and TRBJ1-1 for the parts outside the CDR3, the full variable domain is DVKVTQSSRYLVKRTGEKVFLECVQDMDHENMFWYRQDPGLGLRLIYFSYDVKMKEKGDIPEGYSVSREKKERFSLILESASTNQTSMYLCASTRGGSMNTEAFFGQGTRLTVV.

The CDR3, as DNA: TGTGCCAGCAGCCCCGGACTGTCTAGCACAGATACGCAGTATTTT. It encodes CASSPGLSSTDTQYF. J is TRBJ2-3 and V is TRBV28, with D perhaps matching TRBD2 (5 bases). Looked up from germline, CDR1 is MDHEN and CDR2 is SYDVKM. This CDR3 comprises 15 residues. V was clipped by 6 bases and J by 0 bases, with 13 bases between them.

The chain carries TRBV5-6 and TRBJ2-7, with D unresolved. Trimming pared 2 bases from V and 2 bases from J, leaving 8 bases between. The CDR3 sequence is 13 residues long. From germline, CDR1 is SGHDT and CDR2 YYEEEE. The CDR3 nucleotides are TGTGCCAGCAGCTTTACACAGACCTACGAGCAGTACTTC. Its translation: CASSFTQTYEQYF.

This chain joins TRBV28 and TRBJ2-3; 11 nucleotides align to TRBD2. J gave up 5 bases and V 10 bases, and 11 bases lay outside the gene matches. The germline gives CDR1 MDHEN, CDR2 SYDVKM. The CDR3 is 15 residues long. The CDR3 protein is CATGSGRARVDTQYF. The CDR3 nucleotides are TGTGCCACCGGTAGCGGGAGGGCCCGGGTAGATACGCAGTATTTT.

The chain uses TRBV4-3 and TRBJ1-1, with D perhaps TRBD1 (6 bases). CDR3 length: 14 residues. With 4 bases removed from V and 5 bases from J, the gap between germline ends came to 14 bases. CDR1 and CDR2 from the germline V gene are LGHNA and YSLEER. CDR3 region: CASSRTDSGTEAFF. CDR3 DNA: TGCGCCAGCAGCCGCACGGACAGCGGTACTGAAGCTTTCTTT.

This chain uses TRBV19 with TRBJ2-1, with D perhaps matching TRBD2 (6 bases). Germline CDR1 is LNHDA and CDR2 is SQIVND (reference sequence). This CDR3 has 16 residues. V lost 6 bases and J 4 bases, leaving 19 bases between the germline ends. The CDR3 bases are TGTGCCAGTAGCCGTTCGGAGGGGCGGGCTTACAATGAGCAGTTCTTC. Protein product: CASSRSEGRAYNEQFF.

This chain uses TRBV11-2 with TRBJ2-1; the match to TRBD2 covers 9 bases. CDR1 is SGHAT and CDR2 is FQNNGV in the germline V gene. Unmatched junction bases numbered 5, after V lost 5 bases and J lost 0 bases. This CDR3 has 16 amino acids. CDR3 amino acids: CASSITSGLSYNEQFF. As DNA, the CDR3 is TGTGCCAGCAGCATTACTAGCGGGCTCTCCTACAATGAGCAGTTCTTC.

This chain joins TRBV28 and TRBJ2-3; 8 bases agree with TRBD1. V shed 5 bases and J 5 bases; nucleotides not matched to a gene: 6. The CDR3 covers 14 residues. Per germline, CDR1 MDHEN and CDR2 SYDVKM. This chain's CDR3 is CASSPPQGGDTQYF. As DNA, the CDR3 is TGTGCCAGCAGTCCCCCACAGGGGGGAGATACGCAGTATTTT.

The chain's CDR3 is CASSSGGAVGELFF. The CDR3 region has the DNA TGTGCCAGCAGTAGCGGGGGGGCCGTCGGGGAGCTGTTTTTT. This rearrangement joins TRBV13 to TRBJ2-2; 11 bases fit TRBD2. CDR3 length: 14 amino acids. V was clipped by 6 bases and J by 7 bases; unmatched bases: 4. Germline V gene data show CDR1 as PRHDT and CDR2 as FYEKMQ (reference sequence).

The chain employs TRBV18 and TRBJ2-1; tentatively, D is TRBD2 (6 bases). This CDR3 is built from 18 residues. The V gene's germline CDR1 is KGHSH and CDR2 LQKENI. Trimming removed 0 bases at V and 9 bases at J, with 24 bases between. In nucleotides, the CDR3 is TGTGCCAGCTCACCACCTTCTTTGGGGGGAGTCTATACGGGTGAGCAGTTCTTC. Protein product: CASSPPSLGGVYTGEQFF.

The gene calls are TRBV5-1 and TRBJ1-2, with 7 bases aligning to TRBD1. Trimming removed 4 bases from V and 2 bases from J; junction bases left unmatched: 5. The CDR3 runs to 14 residues. In germline, CDR1 is SGHRS, CDR2 YFSETQ. CDR3 DNA: TGCGCCAGCAGCCCACCGGGACAGAACTATGGCTACACCTTC. This gives the protein CASSPPGQNYGYTF.

The rearrangement links TRBV27 to TRBJ2-2; TRBD1 aligns across 7 bases. CDR1 is MNHEY and CDR2 is SMNVEV in the germline V gene (reference sequence). Trimming at V came to 10 bases and at J to 6 bases, leaving 11 bases not matched to a gene. The CDR3 runs to 14 residues. The CDR3 coding sequence is TGTGCCATCCGCAGGGACAGCACACCCGGGGAGCTGTTTTTT. Protein product: CAIRRDSTPGELFF.

The chain employs TRBV7-2 and TRBJ2-7, with 13 bases that match TRBD2. The CDR3 totals 16 residues. V lost 5 bases to trimming and J lost 2 bases; unmatched junction nucleotides: 6. Germline lookup yields CDR1 SGHTA and CDR2 FQGNSA. The CDR3 region has the DNA TGTGCCAGCAGCGGGGGTGGGACTAGCGGGGCCTACGAGCAGTACTTC. This translates into CASSGGGTSGAYEQYF.

The chain combines TRBV7-2 with TRBJ2-3; D gene uncertain. V dropped 6 bases and J dropped 4 bases, with 17 bases sitting between them. The germline V gene encodes CDR1 SGHTA and CDR2 FQGNSA. The CDR3 runs 15 residues. The CDR3 DNA reads as TGTGCCAGCAGACTATCTCCTATGCGTCCAGATACGCAGTATTTT. Translation: CASRLSPMRPDTQYF.

The chain combines TRBV9 with TRBJ2-7; tentative D call: TRBD2 (6 bases). The CDR3 extends over 13 amino acids. Germline V gene sequence: CDR1 SGDLS, CDR2 YYNGEE. The V end lost 4 bases, the J end lost 7 bases, and 15 bases lay between the germline ends. CDR3: CASSLQPGREQYF. CDR3 sequence (DNA): TGTGCCAGCAGCCTACAACCTGGGAGGGAGCAGTACTTC.

The gene calls are TRBV6-1 and TRBJ2-5; TRBD2 agrees at 11 bases. The CDR3 consists of 18 residues. With 2 bases clipped from V and 0 bases from J, the junction kept 8 bases outside the gene matches. The germline V gene encodes CDR1 MNHNS and CDR2 SASEGT. CDR3 residues: CASSERGIAGGYQETQYF. Written as DNA, the CDR3 is TGTGCCAGCAGTGAAAGAGGGATAGCGGGGGGGTACCAAGAGACCCAGTACTTC.

The J gene is TRBJ2-5, the V gene TRBV19, with TRBD1 matching 11 bases. With 3 bases clipped from V and 2 bases from J, the junction kept 2 bases outside the gene matches. CDR3 length equals 15 residues. The germline V gene has CDR1 LNHDA and CDR2 SQIVND (reference sequence). This chain's CDR3 is CASSMDRGLQETQYF. Here the CDR3 DNA reads TGTGCCAGTAGTATGGACAGGGGGCTACAAGAGACCCAGTACTTC.

V is TRBV6-5 and J is TRBJ2-7; TRBD1 might be the D (5 bases). Deletions cut 6 bases from V and 1 base from J, with 13 bases between. Germline V gene data show CDR1 as MNHEY and CDR2 as SVGAGI. This CDR3 region has 14 residues. The CDR3 here is CASSGDRRSYEQYF. The CDR3 DNA sequence: TGTGCCAGCAGCGGAGACAGAAGATCCTACGAGCAGTACTTC.

The table lists this clone with a count of one. The J gene is TRBJ1-1, the V gene TRBV7-2; D remains ambiguous. Germline lookup yields CDR1 SGHTA and CDR2 FQGNSA. V lost 2 bases and J 5 bases, leaving 15 bases between the germline ends. This CDR3 has 15 amino acids. CDR3 sequence reads: CASSLRQRVTTEAFF. As DNA, the CDR3 is TGTGCCAGCAGCTTACGGCAGAGGGTCACGACTGAAGCTTTCTTT.

This sequence joins TRBV5-8 and TRBJ1-5; TRBD1 matches at 8 bases. The length of the CDR3 is 14 residues. Per the germline V gene, CDR1 is SGHTS and CDR2 is YDEGEE. Germline trimming cut 4 bases from V and 9 bases from J; bases unmatched to any gene: 9. The CDR3 bases are TGTGCCAGCAGCCCAGGGACAGGTGCCGGGCCCCAGCATTTT. Translated: CASSPGTGAGPQHF.

The rearrangement uses TRBV6-1 and TRBJ2-3; 8 nucleotides line up with TRBD1. V lost 4 bases, J lost 4 bases, and 4 bases stayed unmatched. Per germline, CDR1 MNHNS and CDR2 SASEGT. This CDR3 contains 14 residues. CDR3 residues: CASSAGQGADTQYF. The CDR3, as DNA: TGTGCCAGCAGTGCCGGACAGGGAGCAGATACGCAGTATTTT.

This clone was picked up a small number of times. This rearrangement joins TRBV27 to TRBJ2-7; D is unresolved. Germline V gives CDR1 MNHEY, CDR2 SMNVEV (reference sequence). V was shortened by 3 bases and J by 5 bases, with 11 bases between the two germline ends. This CDR3 is 13 amino acids long. The CDR3 loop reads CASSFRVWDEQYF. The CDR3 nucleotides read TGTGCCAGCAGTTTCAGAGTATGGGACGAGCAGTACTTC.

The chain combines TRBV4-1 with TRBJ1-2, with TRBD1 matching 7 bases. There are 15 residues in the CDR3. Losses at the gene ends were 0 bases for V and 3 bases for J; bases not matched to a gene: 4. Germline V gives CDR1 MGHRA, CDR2 YSYEKL. CDR3 DNA sequence: TGCGCCAGCAGCCAAGAAGACAGGGCGGACTATGGCTACACCTTC. This translates into CASSQEDRADYGYTF.

The chain carries TRBV7-3 and TRBJ2-5; a weak D match, TRBD2 (5 bases). This CDR3 is built from 14 residues. Germline CDR1 reads SGHTA; CDR2 reads FQGTGA. Trimming stripped 4 bases from V and 5 bases from J, with 14 bases between. For the CDR3, the DNA is TGTGCCAGCAGCTACTCCGGGGTAAAGGAGACCCAGTACTTC. Translating gives CASSYSGVKETQYF.